This T cell receptor (beta chain) was sequenced in a study of blood T cells in healthy people across ages. General study points: When set beside aged donors, long-lived donors presented more naive CD4+ cells and higher diversity. Changes seen in expanded clonotypes were possibly confounded by donor CMV status left unknown. Naive T cell percentage by flow cytometry tracked strongly with beta diversity.

This CDR3 has 14 residues. Per the germline V gene, CDR1 is SGHTA and CDR2 is FQGNSA. V was pared by 1 base and J by 5 bases, with 11 bases between. This clonotype was found many times. Its antigen is not identified. The authors ran a second PCR of 7 to 11 cycles using a sample-barcoded 5' primer and a J-beta primer mix. All cDNA molecules were each tagged by a template-switch adaptor with 12 random nucleotides. TCRdb re-analysed the 5' RACE reads in MiXCR, keeping a single row per CDR3 protein. Among roughly 500,000 distinct CDR3 sequences listed, approximately 27% were seen once. The clonotype was recovered from a woman in her seventies in good health. The chain has TRBV7-2 and TRBJ2-5; D is perhaps TRBD1 (6 bases). The sample was blood. CDR3 loop: CASSLGQAGETQYF. The CDR3 nucleotides are TGTGCCAGCAGCTTAGGACAGGCCGGGGAGACCCAGTACTTC.